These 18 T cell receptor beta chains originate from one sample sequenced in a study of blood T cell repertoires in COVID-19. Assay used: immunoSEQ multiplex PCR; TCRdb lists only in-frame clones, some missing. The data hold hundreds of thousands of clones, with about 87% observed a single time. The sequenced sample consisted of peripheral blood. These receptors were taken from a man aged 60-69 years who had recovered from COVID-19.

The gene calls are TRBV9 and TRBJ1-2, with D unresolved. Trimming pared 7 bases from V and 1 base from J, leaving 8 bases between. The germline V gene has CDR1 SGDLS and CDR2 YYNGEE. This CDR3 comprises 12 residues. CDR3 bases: TGTGCCAGCGCGAGGGTTAACTATGGCTACACCTTC. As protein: CASARVNYGYTF.

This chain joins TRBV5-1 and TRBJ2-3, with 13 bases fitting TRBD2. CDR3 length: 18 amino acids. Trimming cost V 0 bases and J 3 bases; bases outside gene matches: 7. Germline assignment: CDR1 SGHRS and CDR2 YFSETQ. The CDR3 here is CASSLGLAGGKGTDTQYF. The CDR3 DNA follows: TGCGCCAGCAGCTTGGGACTAGCGGGAGGTAAGGGGACAGATACGCAGTATTTT. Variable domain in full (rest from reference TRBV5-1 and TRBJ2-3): KAGVTQTPRYLIKTRGQQVTLSCSPISGHRSVSWYQQTPGQGLQFLFEYFSETQRNKGNFPGRFSGRQFSNSRSEMNVSTLELGDSALYLCASSLGLAGGKGTDTQYFGPGTRLTVL.

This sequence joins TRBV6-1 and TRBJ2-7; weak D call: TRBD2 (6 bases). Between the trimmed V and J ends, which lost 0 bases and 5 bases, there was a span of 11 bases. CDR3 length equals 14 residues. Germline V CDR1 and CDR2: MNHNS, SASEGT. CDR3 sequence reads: CASSEAQRADEQYF. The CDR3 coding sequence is TGTGCCAGCAGTGAAGCGCAGCGGGCGGACGAGCAGTACTTC.

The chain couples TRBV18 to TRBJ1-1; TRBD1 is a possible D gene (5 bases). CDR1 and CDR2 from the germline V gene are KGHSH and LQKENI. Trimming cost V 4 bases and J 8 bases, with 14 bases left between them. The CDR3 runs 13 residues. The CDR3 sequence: CASSRRGREEAFF. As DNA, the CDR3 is TGTGCCAGCTCACGGCGGGGCCGTGAAGAAGCTTTCTTT.

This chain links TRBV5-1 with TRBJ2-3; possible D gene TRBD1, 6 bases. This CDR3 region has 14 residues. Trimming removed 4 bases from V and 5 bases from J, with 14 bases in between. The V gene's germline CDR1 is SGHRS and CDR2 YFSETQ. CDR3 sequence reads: CASSGNPGVDTQYF. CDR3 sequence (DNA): TGCGCCAGCAGCGGAAACCCAGGGGTAGATACGCAGTATTTT. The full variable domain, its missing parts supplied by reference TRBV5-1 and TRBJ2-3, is KAGVTQTPRYLIKTRGQQVTLSCSPISGHRSVSWYQQTPGQGLQFLFEYFSETQRNKGNFPGRFSGRQFSNSRSEMNVSTLELGDSALYLCASSGNPGVDTQYFGPGTRLTVL.

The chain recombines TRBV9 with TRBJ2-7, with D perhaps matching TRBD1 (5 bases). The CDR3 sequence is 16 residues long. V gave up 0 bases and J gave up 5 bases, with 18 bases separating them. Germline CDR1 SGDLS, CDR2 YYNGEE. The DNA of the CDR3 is TGTGCCAGCAGCGTAGAGGCTAGGGGTATCCTCAACGAGCAGTACTTC. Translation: CASSVEARGILNEQYF.

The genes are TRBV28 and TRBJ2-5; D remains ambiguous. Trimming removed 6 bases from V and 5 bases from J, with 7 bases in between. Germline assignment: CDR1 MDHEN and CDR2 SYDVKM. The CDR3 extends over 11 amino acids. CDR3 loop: CASRERETQYF. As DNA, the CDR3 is TGTGCCAGCAGGGAGAGGGAGACCCAGTACTTC.

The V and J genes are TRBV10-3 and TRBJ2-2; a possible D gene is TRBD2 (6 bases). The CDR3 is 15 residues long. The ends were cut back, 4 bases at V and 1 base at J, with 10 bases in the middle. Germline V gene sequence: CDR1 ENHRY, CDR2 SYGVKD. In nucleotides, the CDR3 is TGTGCCATCAGTGCGGCGGGGCTGAACACCGGGGAGCTGTTTTTT. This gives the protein CAISAAGLNTGELFF.

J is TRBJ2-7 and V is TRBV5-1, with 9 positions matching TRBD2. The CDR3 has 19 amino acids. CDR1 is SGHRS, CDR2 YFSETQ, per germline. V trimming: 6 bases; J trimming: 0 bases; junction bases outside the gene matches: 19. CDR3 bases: TGCGCCAGCACCCTAACGGGGCAGGGGGGGACTAGCCGCTCCTACGAGCAGTACTTC. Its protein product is CASTLTGQGGTSRSYEQYF.

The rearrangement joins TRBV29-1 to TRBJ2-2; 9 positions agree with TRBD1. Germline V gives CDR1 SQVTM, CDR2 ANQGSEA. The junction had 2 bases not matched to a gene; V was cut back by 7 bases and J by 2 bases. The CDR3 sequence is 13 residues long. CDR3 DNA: TGCAGCGCGGGACAGGGCAACACCGGGGAGCTGTTTTTT. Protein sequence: CSAGQGNTGELFF.

The CDR3 reads CASRHGTDSGNTIYF. The CDR3 DNA follows: TGTGCCAGCAGACACGGGACAGACTCTGGAAACACCATATATTTT. This chain joins TRBV6-5 and TRBJ1-3; 7 bases fit TRBD1. The V and J ends lost 6 bases and 0 bases, in that order; junction bases with no gene match: 5. This CDR3 is 15 amino acids long. Germline V gene lookup returns CDR1 MNHEY and CDR2 SVGAGI.

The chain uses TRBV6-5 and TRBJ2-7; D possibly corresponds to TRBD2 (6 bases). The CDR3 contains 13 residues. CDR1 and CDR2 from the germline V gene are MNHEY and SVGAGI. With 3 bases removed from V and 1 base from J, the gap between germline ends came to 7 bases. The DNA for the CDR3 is TGTGCCAGCAGTTATCGGGAGTCCTACGAGCAGTACTTC. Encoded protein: CASSYRESYEQYF.

The CDR3 DNA is TGCAGCGTTGAAGTCCCGGGACAGGGTAAACGAAACACCATATATTTT. Translating it yields CSVEVPGQGKRNTIYF. The chain couples TRBV29-1 to TRBJ1-3, with 9 positions matching TRBD1. Germline CDR1 and CDR2: SQVTM and ANQGSEA. The CDR3 contains 16 residues. J was trimmed by 5 bases and V by 1 base; bases with no gene match: 9. The complete variable domain, with remaining parts taken from reference TRBV29-1 and TRBJ1-3, reads SAVISQKPSRDICQRGTSLTIQCQVDSQVTMMFWYRQQPGQSLTLIATANQGSEATYESGFVIDKFPISRPNLTFSTLTVSNMSPEDSSIYLCSVEVPGQGKRNTIYFGEGSWLTVV.

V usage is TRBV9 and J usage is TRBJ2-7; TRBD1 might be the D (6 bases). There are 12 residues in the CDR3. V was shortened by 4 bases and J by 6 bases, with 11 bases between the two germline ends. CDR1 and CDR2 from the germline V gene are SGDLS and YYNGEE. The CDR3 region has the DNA TGTGCCAGCAGCAGGACAGCTAGCGAGCAGTACTTC. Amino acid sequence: CASSRTASEQYF.

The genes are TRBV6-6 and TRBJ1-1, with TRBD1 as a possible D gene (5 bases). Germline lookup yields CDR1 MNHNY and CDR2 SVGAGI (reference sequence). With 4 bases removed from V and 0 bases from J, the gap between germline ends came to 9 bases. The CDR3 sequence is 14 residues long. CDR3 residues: CASSFYRLNTEAFF. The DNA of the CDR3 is TGTGCCAGCAGTTTCTACAGGCTGAACACTGAAGCTTTCTTT.

CDR3 DNA: TGTGCCAGCAGCTTGTTAAGTAATGCGGGCAATGAGCAGTTCTTC. The encoded protein is CASSLLSNAGNEQFF. V gene TRBV5-6 combines with J gene TRBJ2-1, with D maybe TRBD2 (5 bases). This CDR3 spans 15 amino acids. The V gene lost 1 base and the J gene lost 6 bases, with 14 bases spanning the gap. Per germline, CDR1 SGHDT and CDR2 YYEEEE. The full variable domain, in which reference TRBV5-6 and TRBJ2-1 provide the parts outside the CDR3, is DAGVTQSPTHLIKTRGQQVTLRCSPKSGHDTVSWYQQALGQGPQFIFQYYEEEERQRGNFPDRFSGHQFPNYSSELNVNALLLGDSALYLCASSLLSNAGNEQFFGPGTRLTVL.

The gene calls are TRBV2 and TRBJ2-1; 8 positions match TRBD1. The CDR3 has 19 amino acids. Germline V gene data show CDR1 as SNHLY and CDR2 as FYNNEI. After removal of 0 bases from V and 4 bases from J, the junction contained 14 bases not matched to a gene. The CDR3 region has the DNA TGTGCCAGCAGTGAAGCGGGAATTACCAGGGGGCACCCTTACAATGAGCAGTTCTTC. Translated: CASSEAGITRGHPYNEQFF.

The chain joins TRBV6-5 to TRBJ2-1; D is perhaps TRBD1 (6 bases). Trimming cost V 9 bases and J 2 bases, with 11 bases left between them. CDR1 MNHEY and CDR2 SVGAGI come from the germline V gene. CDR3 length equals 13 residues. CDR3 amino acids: CASRQVPYNEQFF. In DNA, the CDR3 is TGTGCCAGTCGACAGGTGCCCTACAATGAGCAGTTCTTC.